These 10 T cell receptor beta chains came from one sample sequenced in a study of blood T cell repertoires in COVID-19. The table came from immunoSEQ multiplex PCR; TCRdb's copy has only in-frame clones and leaves some out. This sample has around 180,000 clones, with about 74% found just once. The sample consisted of peripheral blood. The receptor set was obtained from a woman older than 75 with acute or convalescent COVID-19.

The rearrangement uses TRBV10-1 and TRBJ1-5; D call uncertain. Trimming removed 4 bases at V and 4 bases at J, with 8 bases between. The germline gives CDR1 WNHNN, CDR2 SYGVQD (reference sequence). This CDR3 comprises 13 residues. The CDR3 nucleotides read TGCGCCAGCAGTGCCTCGGGTAATCAGCCCCAGCATTTT. Translated: CASSASGNQPQHF.

This clone showed up just once. Written as DNA, the CDR3 is TGTGCCAGCAGCCGACAGGGGGCACTAGGTTCCTATAATTCACCCCTCCACTTT. This codes for CASSRQGALGSYNSPLHF. The chain links TRBV3-1 (or the pseudogene TRBV3-2) to TRBJ1-6; 10 nucleotides line up with TRBD1. From germline, CDR1 is LGHDT and CDR2 YNNKEL (reference sequence). With V trimmed by 4 bases and J by 1 base, 7 bases remained unmatched. The CDR3 totals 18 residues.

CDR3 coding DNA: TGTGCCAGCTGGGGGGACAGTTTTAGTCCTGAAGCTTTCTTT. Residues: CASWGDSFSPEAFF. The chain employs TRBV7-9 and TRBJ1-1; 7 bases agree with TRBD1. The CDR3 is made up of 14 amino acids. Germline V gene sequence: CDR1 SEHNR, CDR2 FQNEAQ (reference sequence). V lost 8 bases and J lost 6; bases outside the gene matches: 12.

The chain recombines TRBV27 with TRBJ2-5; D is possibly TRBD2 (6 bases). The CDR3 consists of 13 residues. The V end was cut by 5 bases, the J end by 5 bases, with 12 bases between. Germline loops: CDR1 MNHEY, CDR2 SMNVEV (reference sequence). The CDR3 protein is CASSIQEGETQYF. CDR3 DNA: TGTGCCAGCAGTATACAGGAGGGGGAGACCCAGTACTTC.

J is TRBJ2-3 and V is TRBV4-1; D possibly corresponds to TRBD2 (5 bases). Germline CDR1 reads MGHRA; CDR2 reads YSYEKL. The CDR3 is made up of 13 amino acids. The ends were cut back, 4 bases at V and 4 bases at J, with 9 bases in the middle. CDR3 loop: CASSLISADTQYF. The CDR3 nucleotides are TGCGCCAGCAGCCTTATTAGCGCAGATACGCAGTATTTT.

The chain links TRBV9 to TRBJ2-1, with D perhaps matching TRBD2 (5 bases). This CDR3 comprises 15 residues. V was trimmed by 0 bases and J by 4 bases, leaving 11 bases between them. Germline CDR1 is SGDLS and CDR2 is YYNGEE. Here the CDR3 reads CASSVGGLVYNEQFF. Here the CDR3 DNA reads TGTGCCAGCAGCGTAGGTGGACTCGTATACAATGAGCAGTTCTTC.

The rearrangement joins TRBV29-1 to TRBJ2-1, with TRBD2 matching 9 bases. From germline, CDR1 is SQVTM and CDR2 ANQGSEA. V was pared by 7 bases and J by 11 bases, with 9 bases of the junction left unmatched. The CDR3 contains 12 residues. For the CDR3, the DNA is TGCAGCGCCCAGACTAGCGGAGAGAAGCAGTTCTTC. This sequence encodes CSAQTSGEKQFF.

The chain joins TRBV7-9 to TRBJ2-2; 8 positions match TRBD1. The J segment lost 6 bases and the V segment lost 3 bases, leaving 3 bases of the junction unmatched. The CDR3 contains 14 residues. The germline V gene encodes CDR1 SEHNR and CDR2 FQNEAQ (reference sequence). CDR3 sequence (DNA): TGTGCCAGCAGCTTGACAGGGGAGGCCGGGGAGCTGTTTTTT. Amino acids: CASSLTGEAGELFF.

The chain couples TRBV6-5 to TRBJ2-7; TRBD2 is a possible D gene (5 bases). The germline CDR1 and CDR2 sequences are MNHEY and SVGAGI. This CDR3 has 15 amino acids. The V end lost 0 bases, the J end lost 3 bases, and 12 bases lay between the germline ends. CDR3 coding DNA: TGTGCCAGCAGTTACTCGTTCCGGGAATACTACGAGCAGTACTTC. Residues: CASSYSFREYYEQYF.

This clone appeared a few times. This chain joins TRBV5-4 and TRBJ1-6, with D possibly being TRBD1 (6 bases). Germline V gene data show CDR1 as SGHNT and CDR2 as YYREEE (reference sequence). Between the trimmed V and J ends, which lost 0 bases and 7 bases, there was a span of 8 bases. The CDR3 loop spans 14 amino acids. The CDR3, as DNA: TGTGCCAGCAGCTTGGACAGGGAGAATTCACCCCTCCACTTT. As protein: CASSLDRENSPLHF.